One sample yielded the 10 T cell receptor beta chains listed below, sequenced in a study of blood T cell repertoires in COVID-19. The protocol was immunoSEQ multiplex PCR, while the TCRdb copy is restricted to in-frame clones and leaves out a portion. Of 350,000 to 500,000 clones listed, roughly 90% are singletons. The sample taken for sequencing was PBMCs or T cells enriched from blood (not recorded which). The receptors come from a woman younger than 35 who had been exposed to COVID-19.

The CDR3 nucleotides are TGTGCCAGCAGTTATTCGAGAGGGAACTACGAGCAGTACTTC. Translated: CASSYSRGNYEQYF. The genes are TRBV6-5 and TRBJ2-7; D is perhaps TRBD2 (5 bases). Germline V CDR1 and CDR2: MNHEY, SVGAGI. The CDR3 spans 14 residues. Deletions cut 3 bases from V and 3 bases from J, with 12 bases between.

The rearrangement joins TRBV28 to TRBJ2-1; TRBD2 matches at 14 bases. The CDR3 sequence is 16 residues long. J lost 9 bases, V lost 6 bases, and 10 bases had no gene match. Germline-derived CDR1 and CDR2 are MDHEN and SYDVKM. The CDR3 sequence is CASSPGTSGGYFEQFF. The CDR3 coding sequence is TGTGCCAGCAGCCCAGGGACTAGCGGGGGTTATTTTGAGCAGTTCTTC.

V and J are TRBV28 and TRBJ1-6; 11 bases align to TRBD1. From germline, CDR1 is MDHEN and CDR2 SYDVKM. J was trimmed by 9 bases and V by 6 bases; bases with no gene match: 10. This CDR3 is built from 16 residues. This CDR3 reads CASSWGSGQGASPLHF. In DNA form, the CDR3 reads TGTGCCAGCAGCTGGGGGTCAGGACAGGGGGCTTCACCCCTCCACTTT.

This clone was detected only a few times. As DNA, the CDR3 is TGTGCCAGCAGCCCAATAACAGGGTCCCACGAGCAGTACTTC. Translated, it gives CASSPITGSHEQYF. The gene calls are TRBV7-2 and TRBJ2-7; D may be TRBD1 (6 bases). The CDR3 consists of 14 residues. The V end was cut by 5 bases, the J end by 5 bases, with 16 bases between. From germline, CDR1 is SGHTA and CDR2 FQGNSA.

The V and J genes are TRBV6-1 and TRBJ2-5; D may be TRBD1 (5 bases). CDR3 length equals 16 residues. Germline CDR1 MNHNS, CDR2 SASEGT. Trimming removed 3 bases at V and 0 bases at J, with 14 bases between. The CDR3 sequence: CASSEDSRAYQETQYF. The CDR3 DNA reads TGTGCCAGCAGTGAGGATAGCAGGGCGTACCAAGAGACCCAGTACTTC.

The gene calls are TRBV24-1 and TRBJ1-2; the D is unclear. CDR3 size: 15 residues. Trimming stripped 5 bases from V and 4 bases from J, with 16 bases between. CDR1 and CDR2 from the germline V gene are KGHDR and SFDVKD. The CDR3 is CATSGGGSSVYGYTF. The CDR3 region has the DNA TGTGCCACCAGTGGAGGCGGCAGTTCAGTCTATGGCTACACCTTC.

V usage is TRBV24-1 and J usage is TRBJ2-7; weak D call: TRBD1 (6 bases). The CDR3 sequence is 15 residues long. Trimming took off 6 bases at V and 0 bases at J, with 14 bases between the two ends. The V gene's germline CDR1 is KGHDR and CDR2 SFDVKD. The CDR3 sequence: CATSQTGSSSYEQYF. The CDR3 DNA reads TGTGCCACCAGTCAGACAGGTTCCAGCTCCTACGAGCAGTACTTC.

This chain links TRBV7-9 with TRBJ2-7; weak D call: TRBD2 (6 bases). The CDR3 covers 16 residues. From germline, CDR1 is SEHNR and CDR2 FQNEAQ (reference sequence). Trimming cost V 4 bases and J 1 base, with 17 bases left between them. The CDR3 reads CASSSRLRGRSYEQYF. The CDR3 DNA reads TGTGCCAGCAGCTCCCGGTTACGAGGGAGGTCCTACGAGCAGTACTTC.

V usage is TRBV18 and J usage is TRBJ1-4, with D maybe TRBD1 (5 bases). Trimming stripped 3 bases from V and 6 bases from J, with 8 bases between. The CDR3 has 13 residues. Germline CDR1 is KGHSH and CDR2 is LQKENI. CDR3 residues: CASSPRGDEKLFF. CDR3 nucleotides: TGTGCCAGCTCACCCCGGGGGGATGAAAAACTGTTTTTT.

The J gene is TRBJ2-2, the V gene TRBV5-6; 7 bases are shared with TRBD1. Germline values: CDR1 SGHDT, CDR2 YYEEEE. J was trimmed by 4 bases and V by 2 bases; bases with no gene match: 5. This CDR3 is built from 15 residues. The CDR3 DNA follows: TGTGCCAGCAGCTTCGTGGCAGGGGGCACCGGGGAGCTGTTTTTT. Amino acids: CASSFVAGGTGELFF.